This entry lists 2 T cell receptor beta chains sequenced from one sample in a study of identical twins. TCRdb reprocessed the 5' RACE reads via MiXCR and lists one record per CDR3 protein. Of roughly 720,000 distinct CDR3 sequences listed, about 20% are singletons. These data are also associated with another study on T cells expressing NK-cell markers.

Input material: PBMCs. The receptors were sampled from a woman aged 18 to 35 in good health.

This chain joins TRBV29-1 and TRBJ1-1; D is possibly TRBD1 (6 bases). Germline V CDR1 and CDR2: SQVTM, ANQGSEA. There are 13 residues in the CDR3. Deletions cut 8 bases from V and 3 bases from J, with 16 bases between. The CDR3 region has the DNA TGCAGCTGGAGGGGACATCGGGACACTGAAGCTTTCTTT. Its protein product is CSWRGHRDTEAFF. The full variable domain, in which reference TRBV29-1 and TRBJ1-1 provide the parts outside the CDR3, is SAVISQKPSRDICQRGTSLTIQCQVDSQVTMMFWYRQQPGQSLTLIATANQGSEATYESGFVIDKFPISRPNLTFSTLTVSNMSPEDSSIYLCSWRGHRDTEAFFGQGTRLTVV.

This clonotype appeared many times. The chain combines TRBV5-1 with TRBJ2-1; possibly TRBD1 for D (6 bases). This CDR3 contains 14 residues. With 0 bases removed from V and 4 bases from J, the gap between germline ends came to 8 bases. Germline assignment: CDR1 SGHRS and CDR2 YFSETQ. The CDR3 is CASSLEDSYNEQFF. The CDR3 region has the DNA TGCGCCAGCAGCTTGGAGGACAGTTACAATGAGCAGTTCTTC. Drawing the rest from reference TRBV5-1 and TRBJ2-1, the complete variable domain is KAGVTQTPRYLIKTRGQQVTLSCSPISGHRSVSWYQQTPGQGLQFLFEYFSETQRNKGNFPGRFSGRQFSNSRSEMNVSTLELGDSALYLCASSLEDSYNEQFFGPGTRLTVL.